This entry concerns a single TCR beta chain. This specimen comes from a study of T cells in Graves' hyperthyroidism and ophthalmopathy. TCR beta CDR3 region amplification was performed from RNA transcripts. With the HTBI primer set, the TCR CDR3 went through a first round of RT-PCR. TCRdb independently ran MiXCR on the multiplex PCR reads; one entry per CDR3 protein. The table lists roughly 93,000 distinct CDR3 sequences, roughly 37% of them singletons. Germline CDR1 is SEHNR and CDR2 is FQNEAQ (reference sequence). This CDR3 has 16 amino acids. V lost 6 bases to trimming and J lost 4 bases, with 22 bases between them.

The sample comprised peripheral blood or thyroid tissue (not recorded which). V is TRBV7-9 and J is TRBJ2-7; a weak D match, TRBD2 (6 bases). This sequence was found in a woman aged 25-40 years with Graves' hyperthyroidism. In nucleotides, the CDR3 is TGTGCCAGCAGTTTTGGGGCCTTGGAGGGGACTTACGAGCAGTACTTC. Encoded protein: CASSFGALEGTYEQYF.